The 18 T cell receptor beta chains below all came from one sample that was sequenced in a study of cytomegalovirus exposure and HLA in healthy donors. It was with 60 Vbeta and 13 Jbeta primers that the PCR ran. The method was immunoSEQ multiplex PCR; TCRdb's version includes in-frame clones alone and lacks a portion of them. The sample contains 150,000 to 200,000 clones, about 82% of which appear only once. The sample consisted of PBMCs. The receptors stem from a woman between 45 and 65 years old in good health and CMV-seronegative.

This sequence joins TRBV7-2 and TRBJ2-6, with TRBD1 matching over 10 bases. In germline, CDR1 is SGHTA, CDR2 FQGNSA. Trimming removed 7 bases from V and 1 base from J; junction bases left unmatched: 7. The CDR3 is 17 residues long. The CDR3 protein is CASNRQGAGSGANVLTF. The CDR3 DNA reads TGTGCCAGCAACAGACAGGGGGCTGGGTCTGGGGCCAACGTCCTGACTTTC.

This clone showed up just once. This chain joins TRBV30 and TRBJ1-4; D gene unclear. V lost 3 bases and J 5 bases, leaving 16 bases between the germline ends. CDR3 length: 15 amino acids. Germline CDR1 GTSNPN, CDR2 SVGIG (reference sequence). CDR3 protein: CAWRAPTELNEKLFF. In nucleotides, the CDR3 is TGTGCCTGGAGGGCCCCGACGGAGCTCAATGAAAAACTGTTTTTT.

This chain links TRBV27 with TRBJ2-7; 7 bases fit TRBD1. Germline-derived CDR1 and CDR2 are MNHEY and SMNVEV (reference sequence). Trimming removed 4 bases from V and 0 bases from J; junction bases left unmatched: 6. There are 15 residues in the CDR3. DNA of the CDR3: TGTGCCAGCAGTTCTCGACAGGGCCCCTCCTACGAGCAGTACTTC. Amino acid sequence: CASSSRQGPSYEQYF.

The CDR3 region is CASSFGAGADNEQFF. In DNA form, the CDR3 reads TGTGCCAGCAGTTTCGGGGCGGGAGCGGACAATGAGCAGTTCTTC. The chain recombines TRBV28 with TRBJ2-1; 7 positions match TRBD2. CDR3 length: 15 amino acids. V shed 3 bases, J shed 5 bases, and the junction held 7 bases outside the gene matches. CDR1 is MDHEN and CDR2 is SYDVKM in the germline V gene.

The chain carries TRBV2 and TRBJ2-5; D is unresolved. This CDR3 is built from 14 residues. Germline-derived CDR1 and CDR2 are SNHLY and FYNNEI. V was pared by 8 bases and J by 1 base, with 14 bases between. The CDR3 protein is CASRLEPVQETQYF. In DNA, the CDR3 is TGTGCCAGCCGACTTGAGCCGGTCCAAGAGACCCAGTACTTC.

The V and J genes are TRBV29-1 and TRBJ2-5, with D perhaps TRBD2 (6 bases). The germline V gene has CDR1 SQVTM and CDR2 ANQGSEA. Trimming removed 3 bases from V and 4 bases from J, with 9 bases in between. The CDR3 runs 12 residues. CDR3 amino acids: CSVEPSAETQYF. In DNA form, the CDR3 reads TGCAGCGTTGAGCCTAGCGCAGAGACCCAGTACTTC.

The chain is built from TRBV30 and TRBJ1-5; D remains ambiguous. This CDR3 is built from 15 residues. V was cut by 1 base and J by 0 bases, with 10 bases left in between. In germline, CDR1 is GTSNPN, CDR2 SVGIG (reference sequence). CDR3 loop: CAWSGQVYSNQPQHF. CDR3 sequence (DNA): TGTGCCTGGAGTGGGCAGGTTTATAGCAATCAGCCCCAGCATTTT.

This rearrangement joins TRBV10-1 to TRBJ2-1, with 9 positions matching TRBD2. Germline-derived CDR1 and CDR2 are WNHNN and SYGVQD (reference sequence). J gave up 4 bases and V 8 bases, and 3 bases lay outside the gene matches. The CDR3 totals 13 residues. In DNA form, the CDR3 reads TGCGCCAGCGCGGGAGGGGGTTACAATGAGCAGTTCTTC. It codes for CASAGGGYNEQFF.

V is TRBV27 and J is TRBJ1-2; the match to TRBD1 covers 7 bases. The CDR3 extends over 14 amino acids. V shed 2 bases, J shed 7 bases, and the junction held 7 bases outside the gene matches. Germline V lookup: CDR1 MNHEY, CDR2 SMNVEV (reference sequence). CDR3 loop: CASSLRGGAGGYTF. Here the CDR3 DNA reads TGTGCCAGCAGTTTACGAGGGGGCGCAGGTGGCTACACCTTC.

The chain employs TRBV15 and TRBJ2-3, with a possible D match to TRBD2 (5 bases). Germline V gives CDR1 LNHNV, CDR2 YYDKDF (reference sequence). The V end lost 5 bases, the J end lost 0 bases, and 21 bases lay between the germline ends. This CDR3 has 18 residues. The CDR3 DNA sequence: TGTGCCACCAGCCCCCGAGGGCGCGGTCGCTCTAGCACAGATACGCAGTATTTT. This sequence encodes CATSPRGRGRSSTDTQYF. The full variable domain, rest sourced from reference TRBV15 and TRBJ2-3, is DAMVIQNPRYQVTQFGKPVTLSCSQTLNHNVMYWYQQKSSQAPKLLFHYYDKDFNNEADTPDNFQSRRPNTSFCFLDIRSPGLGDTAMYLCATSPRGRGRSSTDTQYFGPGTRLTVL.

This chain links TRBV10-1 with TRBJ1-1; no clear D gene. The CDR3 length is 14 residues. Trimming took off 0 bases at V and 5 bases at J, with 10 bases between the two ends. CDR1 and CDR2 from the germline V gene are WNHNN and SYGVQD (reference sequence). CDR3 in DNA: TGCGCCAGCAGTGAGTCCCCGACCGGGACTGAAGCTTTCTTT. Encoded protein: CASSESPTGTEAFF.

This clone appeared once. The gene calls are TRBV9 and TRBJ2-7; 7 bases are shared with TRBD1. The CDR3 runs 15 residues. Germline V gives CDR1 SGDLS, CDR2 YYNGEE. Unmatched junction bases numbered 7, after V lost 4 bases and J lost 0 bases. CDR3 residues: CASSLSTGRSYEQYF. In DNA, the CDR3 is TGTGCCAGCAGCCTTTCGACAGGGCGCTCCTACGAGCAGTACTTC. Looking up the rest from reference TRBV9 and TRBJ2-7 gives the full variable domain: DSGVTQTPKHLITATGQRVTLRCSPRSGDLSVYWYQQSLDQGLQFLIQYYNGEERAKGNILERFSAQQFPDLHSELNLSSLELGDSALYFCASSLSTGRSYEQYFGPGTRLTVT.

This sequence joins TRBV7-2 and TRBJ2-1; TRBD2 matches at 10 bases. This CDR3 has 18 residues. The trim removed 5 bases at V and 5 bases at J, leaving 15 bases unmatched. CDR1 is SGHTA and CDR2 is FQGNSA in the germline V gene. The CDR3 coding sequence is TGTGCCAGCAGCCCAAGCCAATCTCTAGCGGGAGTCCACAATGAGCAGTTCTTC. Translating gives CASSPSQSLAGVHNEQFF.

This chain links TRBV7-6 with TRBJ2-1; D unclear. V was clipped by 4 bases and J by 8 bases, with 12 bases between them. This CDR3 contains 13 residues. Per germline, CDR1 SGHVS and CDR2 FNYEAQ. CDR3 in amino acids: CASSSNLLDEQFF. The DNA of the CDR3 is TGTGCCAGCAGCTCAAATCTTCTAGATGAGCAGTTCTTC.

V is TRBV5-4 and J is TRBJ2-3; D perhaps matches TRBD1 (5 bases). The V end was cut by 4 bases, the J end by 2 bases, with 8 bases between. The CDR3 length is 13 residues. Per germline, CDR1 SGHNT and CDR2 YYREEE (reference sequence). The CDR3 DNA is TGTGCCAGCAGCATGACAGACACAGATACGCAGTATTTT. The encoded protein is CASSMTDTDTQYF.

On this clone itself: Sequence at one end of the junction differs from germline and may be a read error. This sequence joins TRBV5-1 and TRBJ2-5; 9 nucleotides align to TRBD2. CDR1 SGHRS and CDR2 YFSETQ come from the germline V gene. The CDR3 consists of 15 residues. Here the CDR3 DNA reads TGCGTCAGCAGCTTGGACGCGGGAGGGCAAGAGACCCAGTACTTC. Its translation: CVSSLDAGGQETQYF.

The V and J genes are TRBV28 and TRBJ2-1; 11 nucleotides line up with TRBD2. The CDR3 length is 14 residues. Germline CDR1 is MDHEN and CDR2 is SYDVKM. The junction had 2 bases not matched to a gene; V was cut back by 6 bases and J by 4 bases. In DNA form, the CDR3 reads TGTGCCAGCAGGGGACTAGCGGATTACAATGAGCAGTTCTTC. The encoded protein is CASRGLADYNEQFF.

V gene TRBV6-6 combines with J gene TRBJ2-1; 9 bases are a match to TRBD1. V trimming: 7 bases; J trimming: 4 bases; junction bases outside the gene matches: 2. This CDR3 spans 13 amino acids. Germline loops: CDR1 MNHNY, CDR2 SVGAGI (reference sequence). Here the CDR3 reads CASMTGGYNEQFF. The CDR3 DNA reads as TGTGCCAGCATGACAGGGGGATACAATGAGCAGTTCTTC.